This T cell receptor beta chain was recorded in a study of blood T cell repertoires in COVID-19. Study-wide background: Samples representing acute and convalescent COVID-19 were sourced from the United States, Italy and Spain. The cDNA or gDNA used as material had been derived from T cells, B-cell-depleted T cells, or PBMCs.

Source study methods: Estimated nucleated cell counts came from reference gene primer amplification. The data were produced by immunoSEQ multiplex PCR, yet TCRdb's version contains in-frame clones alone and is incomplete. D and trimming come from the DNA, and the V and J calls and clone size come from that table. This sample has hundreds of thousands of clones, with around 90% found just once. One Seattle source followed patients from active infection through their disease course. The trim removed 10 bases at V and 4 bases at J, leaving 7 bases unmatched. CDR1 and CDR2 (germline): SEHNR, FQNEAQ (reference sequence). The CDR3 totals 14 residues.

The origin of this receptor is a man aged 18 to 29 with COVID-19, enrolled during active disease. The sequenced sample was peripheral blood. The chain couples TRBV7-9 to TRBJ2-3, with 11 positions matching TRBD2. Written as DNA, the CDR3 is TGTGCCACCCGGACTAGCGGGTATTCAGATACGCAGTATTTT. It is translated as CATRTSGYSDTQYF. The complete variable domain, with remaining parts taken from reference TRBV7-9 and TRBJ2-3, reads DTGVSQNPRHKITKRGQNVTFRCDPISEHNRLYWYRQTLGQGPEFLTYFQNEAQLEKSRLLSDRFSAERPKGSFSTLEIQRTEQGDSAMYLCATRTSGYSDTQYFGPGTRLTVL.